These 5 T cell receptor beta chains originate from one sample sequenced in a study of blood T cell repertoires in COVID-19. Some clones are missing from TCRdb's copy, which holds only in-frame ones; the method was immunoSEQ multiplex PCR. Among approximately 250,000 clones, about four fifths were seen once, and the ten largest hold roughly 4%. The sample consisted of peripheral blood. The receptors were gathered from a man aged 45-60 years with acute or convalescent COVID-19.

The chain carries TRBV11-2 and TRBJ2-7; 8 positions agree with TRBD1. The length of the CDR3 is 15 residues. With V trimmed by 3 bases and J by 3 bases, 7 bases remained unmatched. From germline, CDR1 is SGHAT and CDR2 FQNNGV. Written as DNA, the CDR3 is TGTGCCAGCAGCTTGTCCGGACAGGGATACTACGAGCAGTACTTC. It encodes CASSLSGQGYYEQYF.

The chain links TRBV19 to TRBJ1-2; 8 bases line up with TRBD1. CDR1 is LNHDA and CDR2 is SQIVND in the germline V gene (reference sequence). Unmatched junction bases numbered 14, after V lost 5 bases and J lost 0 bases. The CDR3 contains 18 residues. DNA of the CDR3: TGTGCCAGTAGTTCCCACTCCTCGGACAGGGCACCTAACTATGGCTACACCTTC. This translates into CASSSHSSDRAPNYGYTF.

This chain uses TRBV28 with TRBJ1-1; tentatively, D is TRBD1 (6 bases). Between the trimmed V and J ends, which lost 6 bases and 0 bases, there was a span of 14 bases. Germline V CDR1 and CDR2: MDHEN, SYDVKM. There are 15 residues in the CDR3. CDR3 nucleotides: TGTGCCAGCAGGCCCCATGACAGGTTGAACACTGAAGCTTTCTTT. It translates to CASRPHDRLNTEAFF.

The chain has TRBV6-6 and TRBJ2-7; the D gene is possibly TRBD1 (5 bases). The CDR3 consists of 13 residues. In germline, CDR1 is MNHNY, CDR2 SVGAGI (reference sequence). V was clipped by 7 bases and J by 2 bases, with 12 bases between them. CDR3 nucleotide sequence: TGTGCCAGCACTACAGGTTCGGCCTACGAGCAGTACTTC. Protein product: CASTTGSAYEQYF.

This chain joins TRBV5-1 and TRBJ2-3, with 11 positions matching TRBD1. This CDR3 is 15 amino acids long. Trimming removed 4 bases from V and 1 base from J; junction bases left unmatched: 2. CDR1 and CDR2 (germline): SGHRS, YFSETQ. DNA for the CDR3: TGCGCCAGCAGCCGGGGACAGGGGGGCACAGATACGCAGTATTTT. Its translation: CASSRGQGGTDTQYF.